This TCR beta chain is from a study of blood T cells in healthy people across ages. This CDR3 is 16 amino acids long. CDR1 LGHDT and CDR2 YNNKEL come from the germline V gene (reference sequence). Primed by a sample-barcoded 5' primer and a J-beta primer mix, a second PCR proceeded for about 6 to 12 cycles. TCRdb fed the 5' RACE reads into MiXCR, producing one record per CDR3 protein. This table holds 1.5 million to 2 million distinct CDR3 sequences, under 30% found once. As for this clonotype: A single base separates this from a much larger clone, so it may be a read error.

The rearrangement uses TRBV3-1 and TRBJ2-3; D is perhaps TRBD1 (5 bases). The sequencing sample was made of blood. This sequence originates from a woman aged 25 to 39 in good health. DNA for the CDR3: TGTGCCTGCAGCCACCAGCCGACAGAGGCCACAGATACGCAGTATTTT. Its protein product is CACSHQPTEATDTQYF.